This TCR beta chain comes out of a study of neurological immune-mediated disorders (dated by TCRdb to the late 2010s). Concerning the study at large: Among the roughly 34 multiple sclerosis patients, relapsing-remitting MS was present in some 31 and secondary progressive MS was present in 3. Peripheral blood TCR-beta repertoires from patients with HTLV-I-associated myelopathy (HAM/TSP), patients with multiple sclerosis, and healthy controls were compared in the study using UMI-based sequencing. Longitudinal samples, technical triplicates and paired sorted CD4+ and CD8+ T-cell subsets, alongside PBMC samples, were included among the roughly 110 TCR-beta libraries. The cohort was made up of 65 to 75 subjects, consisting of 14 HAM/TSP patients, 34 multiple sclerosis patients and 20 healthy controls. Paper-wide results and their limitations: Across subjects, expanded clones never shared an identical CDR3 amino acid sequence, which suggests that the TCR-beta repertoires in every group were private. No association of the MS cluster with clinical or MRI features was observed, and the need for larger cohorts was stated by the authors. TCR clonal expansion was highest in HAM/TSP patients and lowest in MS patients, with MS patients falling below even healthy controls. Repertoires from 18 of 34 MS patients were grouped by phylogenetic analysis into a cluster of related CDR3 sequences, suggesting a possible repertoire-level signature.

cDNA synthesis used template-switch 5'RACE with a primer carrying a 10-nucleotide random unique molecular identifier tagging each TCR transcript. Every sequencing run covered 15-18 subjects and yielded more than 170 million TCR-beta sequences. The RNeasy kit was used for extraction of total RNA. TCR-beta VDJ regions were amplified with primers for the TCR constant region and the 5'RACE anchor, using the KAPA Real-time Library Amplification kit. Sample indexes and Illumina adaptors were added in a first PCR, and a second PCR then increased library yield. After Ampure bead purification, the roughly 650 bp TCR product was size-selected on a 2% E-gel SizeSelection system. Library quality was checked on a Bioanalyzer, concentration was measured with Qubit, and libraries were quantified with the Kapa Library Quantification kit before pooling. An Illumina HiSeq 2500 was used to sequence the libraries paired-end at 2 x 150 bp. To increase sequence diversity, 25-30% phiX was spiked into each library pool. On the study's bioinformatics: Quality-filtered reads were processed with the UMI-based MiGEC pipeline, which removed over 85% of raw TCR sequences during error correction. IMGT germline references were used for aligning VDJ genes, and each clonotype was defined as a unique CDR3 amino acid sequence together with its V-J genes. Clonal expansion, Shannon diversity and CDR3 relatedness were evaluated with VDJtools (CalcPairwiseDistances, ClusterSamples), while phylogenetic trees were built in CLCbio workbench. Clones with at least 8 unique UMIs were defined as expanded, with this threshold being based on coefficient-of-variation modelling across technical triplicates. TCRdb trimmed the raw reads at Q25, called clones with MiXCR and kept productive beta chains. Records with the same CDR3 protein are collapsed into one entry carrying the most frequent genes and DNA. The V and J calls shown here were made by TCRdb, not taken from the authors' results. This sample lists roughly 89,000 distinct CDR3 sequences; approximately 2.4% were detected once. The ten largest make up 0.9% to 1.4% of the sample.

Libraries from unsorted PBMCs were made from 2 million PBMCs kept in RNAlater at -80 degrees C until RNA extraction. Multiple sclerosis patients were enrolled in a US clinical protocol evaluating disease progression by magnetic resonance imaging. Peripheral blood was subjected to Ficoll-Hypaque density gradient centrifugation to isolate PBMCs, which were then cryopreserved in liquid nitrogen. This clonotype was seen repeatedly, ten times or more. The clone's antigen remains unknown. Base quality data are lacking; no much larger clone is found one base away. Relative to germline, V is 0 bases shorter and J is 3 bases shorter, with 6 bases between their ends. CDR1 and CDR2, looked up from the germline V gene, are SGHRS and YFSETQ. The CDR3 spans 13 residues, from the cysteine through the phenylalanine. Only the CDR3 DNA stays, 39 bases, in frame from base 1.

This receptor chain uses TRBV5-1 and TRBJ1-1; the D gene identity is not certain. The sequencing sample was made of PBMCs. The TCR comes from a woman aged 25 to 39 with multiple sclerosis. CDR3 region: CASSLVADTEAFF. The sequenced DNA: TGCGCCAGCAGCTTGGTGGCAGACACTGAAGCTTTCTTT. Extended through the reference TRBV5-1 and TRBJ1-1 proteins, this CDR3 yields the full variable domain: KAGVTQTPRYLIKTRGQQVTLSCSPISGHRSVSWYQQTPGQGLQFLFEYFSETQRNKGNFPGRFSGRQFSNSRSEMNVSTLELGDSALYLCASSLVADTEAFFGQGTRLTVV.